Below are 2 T cell receptor beta chains sequenced from a single sample in a study of blood T cell repertoires in COVID-19. Only in-frame clones appear in the TCRdb table, and some are missing; sequencing was by immunoSEQ multiplex PCR. The repertoire holds about 59,000 clones, with almost 80% as singletons. Sequencing was performed on peripheral blood. The receptors here all came from a man older than 75 with acute or convalescent COVID-19.

This clone has just a few counts. The rearrangement links TRBV7-9 to TRBJ1-1, with 9 bases aligning to TRBD1. From germline, CDR1 is SEHNR and CDR2 FQNEAQ (reference sequence). The V and J ends lost 5 bases and 3 bases, in that order; junction bases with no gene match: 4. This CDR3 has 14 residues. CDR3 DNA: TGTGCCAGCAGCAAGGGACAGGGTGACACTGAAGCTTTCTTT. This encodes CASSKGQGDTEAFF.

This sequence joins TRBV29-1 and TRBJ2-1; D ambiguous. This CDR3 contains 16 residues. Germline V gene lookup returns CDR1 SQVTM and CDR2 ANQGSEA. Trimming removed 0 bases from V and 0 bases from J, with 12 bases in between. This CDR3 reads CSVEELWRSSYNEQFF. For the CDR3, the DNA is TGCAGCGTTGAAGAACTCTGGCGGAGCTCCTACAATGAGCAGTTCTTC.